These T cell receptor beta chains were read from a single sample in a study of T-cell reconstitution after alpha-beta-depleted transplantation in children. A single record per CDR3 protein comes from TCRdb applying MiXCR to the PCR reads. The table has approximately 650,000 distinct CDR3 sequences, over 10% seen once; the top ten hold about 0.77%. The sample in question was PBMCs, obtained before TCRalphabeta/CD19-depleted stem cell transplant. The receptors were gathered from a girl under 10 years old with congenital amegakaryocytic thrombocytopenia, due to receive a stem cell transplant. Both conserved end residues are part of each CDR3. A D gene is named only where the DNA matches it firmly. Clone size is stated in some rows and not others, as once, few, many or a class when expanded.

TRBD2 | TRBJ2-7 | few | TRBV5-1 | CASSPGTSGRVYEQYF | TGCGCCAGCAGCCCGGGGACTAGCGGGAGAGTCTACGAGCAGTACTTC
TRBD1 | TRBJ1-1 | many | TRBV29-1 | CSFSGTANTEAFF | TGCAGCTTCTCCGGGACAGCGAACACTGAAGCTTTCTTT
NA | TRBJ2-1 | NA | TRBV5-1 | CASSSGPGTTNEQFF | TGCGCCAGCAGCTCCGGTCCCGGGACCACAAATGAGCAGTTCTTC
NA | TRBJ2-7 | few | TRBV11-2 | CASSSLRDEQYF | TGTGCCAGCAGCTCCCTCCGGGACGAGCAGTACTTC
NA | TRBJ2-5 | many | TRBV5-1 | CASSLEMETQYF | TGCGCCAGCAGCTTAGAAATGGAGACCCAGTACTTC
NA | TRBJ2-3 | many | TRBV20-1 | CSAQPSGPSTDTQYF | TGCAGTGCTCAACCGAGCGGTCCTAGCACAGATACGCAGTATTTT
TRBD1 | TRBJ2-2 | NA | TRBV5-1 | CASSLTGQGTGELFF | TGCGCCAGCAGCTTGACAGGACAGGGGACCGGGGAGCTGTTTTTT
TRBD1 | TRBJ2-7 | many | TRBV20-1 | CSACPGGSAYEQYF | TGCAGTGCGTGTCCAGGGGGCTCGGCCTACGAGCAGTACTTC
NA | TRBJ1-2 | NA | TRBV7-6 | CGQDRGLYGYTF | TGTGGACAGGACAGAGGGCTCTATGGCTACACCTTC
NA | TRBJ2-1 | many | TRBV20-1 | CSAQTPPSYNEQFF | TGCAGTGCTCAGACACCCCCCTCCTACAATGAGCAGTTCTTC
NA | TRBJ2-3 | NA | TRBV12-3/TRBV12-4 | CASSLLARSTDTQYF | TGTGCCAGCAGTTTGCTAGCGCGGAGCACAGATACGCAGTATTTT
TRBD2 | TRBJ2-7 | few | TRBV28 | CASSLTSANQYF | TGTGCCAGCAGTTTGACTAGCGCGAACCAGTACTTC
NA | TRBJ2-2 | many | TRBV6-1 | CASSENRGATGELFF | TGTGCCAGCAGTGAAAATAGGGGTGCCACCGGGGAGCTGTTTTTT
TRBD2 | TRBJ2-7 | many | TRBV29-1 | CSARVETSGFYEQYF | TGCAGCGCCCGTGTTGAGACTAGCGGGTTCTACGAGCAGTACTTC
NA | TRBJ2-7 | many | TRBV7-2 | CASSRPRGGSYEQYF | TGTGCCAGCAGTCGCCCTCGGGGCGGCTCCTACGAGCAGTACTTC
NA | TRBJ2-7 | many | TRBV10-1 | CASSESVLYEQYF | TGCGCCAGCAGTGAGTCGGTGTTATACGAGCAGTACTTC
NA | TRBJ2-1 | NA | TRBV20-1 | CSARLAIEQFF | TGCAGTGCTAGACTAGCGATTGAGCAGTTCTTC
TRBD2 | TRBJ2-7 | many | TRBV12-3/TRBV12-4 | CASSLAGLAGGGYEQYF | TGTGCCAGCAGTTTAGCGGGACTAGCGGGAGGGGGGTACGAGCAGTACTTC
NA | TRBJ2-2 | few | TRBV5-1 | CASSVLGPNTGELFF | TGCGCCAGCAGCGTTCTAGGACCGAACACCGGGGAGCTGTTTTTT
TRBD2 | TRBJ2-5 | NA | TRBV9 | CASSVGLAGVIQETQYF | TGTGCCAGCAGCGTAGGTCTAGCGGGAGTTATCCAAGAGACCCAGTACTTC
NA | TRBJ2-2 | NA | TRBV21-1 | CASSSGTGGYFTGELFF | TGTGCCAGCAGCAGTGGGACAGGGGGCTATTTTACCGGGGAGCTGTTTTTT
NA | TRBJ2-1 | NA | TRBV12-3/TRBV12-4 | CASSFDRFEQFF | TGTGCCAGCAGTTTCGACCGATTTGAGCAGTTCTTC
TRBD2 | TRBJ2-3 | few | TRBV5-1 | CASSMGGLAGGSSSSDTQYF | TGCGCCAGCAGCATGGGCGGCCTAGCGGGAGGATCAAGCTCTTCTGATACGCAGTATTTT
TRBD2 | TRBJ2-4 | NA | TRBV15 | CATSRDPYTGGPANIQHF | TGTGCCACCAGCAGAGATCCTTACACGGGAGGGCCGGCTAACATTCAGCACTTC
NA | TRBJ2-3 | many | TRBV5-1 | CASSLLSSWEGDTQYF | TGCGCCAGCAGCTTGTTGAGTTCGTGGGAAGGAGATACGCAGTATTTT
TRBD1 | TRBJ2-1 | many | TRBV5-1 | CASSDKGQEGNEQFF | TGCGCCAGCAGTGACAAAGGACAGGAAGGTAATGAGCAGTTCTTC
TRBD2 | TRBJ2-1 | few | TRBV5-1 | CASSVGNSGGEQFF | TGCGCCAGCAGCGTAGGGAATAGCGGGGGTGAGCAGTTCTTC
TRBD1 | TRBJ2-1 | many | TRBV18 | CASSPRDRGPYNEQFF | TGTGCCAGCTCACCACGGGACAGGGGCCCCTACAATGAGCAGTTCTTC
NA | TRBJ2-7 | few | TRBV18 | CASSRYPQTSYEQYF | TGTGCCAGCTCACGGTACCCACAGACTAGCTACGAGCAGTACTTC
NA | TRBJ2-1 | few | TRBV6-2/TRBV6-3 | CASTLLGHNEQFF | TGTGCCAGCACATTATTGGGACACAATGAGCAGTTCTTC
TRBD2 | TRBJ2-7 | many | TRBV20-1 | CSARESAGAHEQYF | TGCAGTGCTAGAGAGTCGGCGGGAGCCCACGAGCAGTACTTC
NA | TRBJ1-1 | few | TRBV2 | CASSDNVASGTEAFF | TGTGCCAGCAGTGATAATGTGGCTTCTGGAACTGAAGCTTTCTTT
TRBD2 | TRBJ2-1 | few | TRBV20-1 | CSARGSGGVGSNEQFF | TGCAGTGCTAGAGGCTCGGGGGGGGTAGGTTCTAATGAGCAGTTCTTC
NA | TRBJ2-7 | few | TRBV20-1 | CSAREGVGVEQYF | TGCAGTGCTAGAGAGGGGGTCGGGGTAGAGCAGTACTTC
NA | TRBJ2-3 | few | TRBV20-1 | CSARMGSGLTDTQYF | TGCAGTGCTAGGATGGGGAGCGGCCTCACAGATACGCAGTATTTT
TRBD2 | TRBJ2-7 | NA | TRBV29-1 | CSVRPAGAEYEQYF | TGCAGCGTTCGTCCCGCGGGAGCGGAGTACGAGCAGTACTTC
NA | TRBJ2-7 | many | TRBV20-1 | CSARQIYEQYF | TGCAGTGCCAGACAGATCTACGAGCAGTACTTC
NA | TRBJ1-6 | NA | TRBV11-2 | CASSLRGGTENSPLHF | TGTGCCAGCAGCCTCAGGGGCGGGACGGAGAATTCACCCCTCCACTTT
TRBD2 | TRBJ2-2 | many | TRBV3-1 | CASSQRTSGNGGELFF | TGTGCCAGCAGCCAACGGACTAGCGGGAACGGCGGGGAGCTGTTTTTT
TRBD1 | TRBJ1-3 | many | TRBV29-1 | CSVEGRQGDGNTIYF | TGCAGCGTTGAAGGACGACAGGGAGATGGAAACACCATATATTTT
NA | TRBJ2-1 | NA | TRBV20-1 | CSARPGLHNEQFF | TGCAGTGCAAGACCGGGACTTCACAATGAGCAGTTCTTC
NA | TRBJ2-7 | few | TRBV7-2 | CASSLAGTQLYEQYF | TGTGCCAGCAGCTTAGCCGGGACCCAACTCTACGAGCAGTACTTC
TRBD1 | TRBJ2-5 | few | TRBV20-1 | CSAWDRKETQYF | TGCAGTGCTTGGGACAGAAAAGAGACCCAGTACTTC
NA | TRBJ1-1 | few | TRBV20-1 | CSATVSTEAFF | TGCAGTGCTACCGTATCGACTGAAGCTTTCTTT
TRBD1 | TRBJ1-2 | NA | TRBV2 | CASSTSDRVNYGYTF | TGTGCCAGCAGCACCTCGGACAGGGTGAACTATGGCTACACCTTC
NA | TRBJ2-3 | few | TRBV7-2 | CASSPWSTSATQYF | TGTGCCAGCAGCCCTTGGTCTACCTCCGCTACGCAGTATTTT
NA | TRBJ2-7 | NA | TRBV28 | CASSLGYTFSDEQYF | TGTGCCAGCAGTTTGGGATATACGTTTTCAGACGAGCAGTACTTC
TRBD1 | TRBJ2-5 | many | TRBV29-1 | CSVGTGRQETQYF | TGCAGCGTTGGGACAGGGAGACAAGAGACCCAGTACTTC
NA | TRBJ2-2 | many | TRBV5-1 | CASSAPGTRTYTGELFF | TGCGCCAGCAGCGCACCCGGGACTCGCACTTACACCGGGGAGCTGTTTTTT
TRBD1 | TRBJ1-2 | many | TRBV20-1 | CSAQRDRENGYTF | TGCAGTGCTCAACGGGACAGGGAAAATGGCTACACCTTC
NA | TRBJ2-3 | many | TRBV6-6 | CASRITDTQYF | TGTGCCAGCAGGATCACAGATACGCAGTATTTT